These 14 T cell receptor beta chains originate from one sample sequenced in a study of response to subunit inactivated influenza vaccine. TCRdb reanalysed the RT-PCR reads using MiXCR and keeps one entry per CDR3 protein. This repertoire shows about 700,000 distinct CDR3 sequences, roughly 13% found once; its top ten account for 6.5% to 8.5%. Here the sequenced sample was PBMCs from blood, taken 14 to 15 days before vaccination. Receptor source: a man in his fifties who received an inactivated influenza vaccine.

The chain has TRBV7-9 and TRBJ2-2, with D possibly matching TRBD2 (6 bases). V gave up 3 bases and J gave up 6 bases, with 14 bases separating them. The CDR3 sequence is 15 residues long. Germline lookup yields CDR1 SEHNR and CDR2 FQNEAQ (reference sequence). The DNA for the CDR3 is TGTGCCAGCAGCTTTCGGGAGACGGTGTCCGGGGAGCTGTTTTTT. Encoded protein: CASSFRETVSGELFF.

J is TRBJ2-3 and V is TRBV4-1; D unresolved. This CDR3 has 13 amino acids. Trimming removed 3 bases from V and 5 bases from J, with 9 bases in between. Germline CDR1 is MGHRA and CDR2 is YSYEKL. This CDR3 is CASSQTEGDTQYF. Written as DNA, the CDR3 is TGCGCCAGCAGCCAGACGGAAGGAGATACGCAGTATTTT.

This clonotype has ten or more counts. DNA of the CDR3: TGTGCCAGCAGCCTCCGGGGGGGGCAGGTCACAGATACGCAGTATTTT. Its protein product is CASSLRGGQVTDTQYF. V is TRBV28 and J is TRBJ2-3; 8 bases fit TRBD2. The CDR3 length is 16 residues. V shed 6 bases, J shed 2 bases, and the junction held 10 bases outside the gene matches. Germline V lookup: CDR1 MDHEN, CDR2 SYDVKM.

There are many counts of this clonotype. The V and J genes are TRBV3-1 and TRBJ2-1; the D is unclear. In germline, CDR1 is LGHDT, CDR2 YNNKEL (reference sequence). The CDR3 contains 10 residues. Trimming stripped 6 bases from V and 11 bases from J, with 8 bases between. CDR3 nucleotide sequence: TGTGCCAGCAGTGGCGGAAAGCAGTTCTTC. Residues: CASSGGKQFF.

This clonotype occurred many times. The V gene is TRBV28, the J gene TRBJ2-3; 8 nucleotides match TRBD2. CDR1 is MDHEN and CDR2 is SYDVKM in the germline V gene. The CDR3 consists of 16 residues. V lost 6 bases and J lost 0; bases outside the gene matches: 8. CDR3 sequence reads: CASSRTSGSSTDTQYF. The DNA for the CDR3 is TGTGCCAGCAGCCGTACTAGCGGTTCTAGCACAGATACGCAGTATTTT.

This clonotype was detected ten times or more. Here the CDR3 reads CSVEDRRTGNTGELFF. DNA for the CDR3: TGCAGCGTTGAAGATCGCAGGACAGGAAACACCGGGGAGCTGTTTTTT. This chain uses TRBV29-1 with TRBJ2-2, with TRBD1 matching 7 bases. Germline V gives CDR1 SQVTM, CDR2 ANQGSEA. J was trimmed by 2 bases and V by 0 bases; bases with no gene match: 6. The length of the CDR3 is 16 residues.

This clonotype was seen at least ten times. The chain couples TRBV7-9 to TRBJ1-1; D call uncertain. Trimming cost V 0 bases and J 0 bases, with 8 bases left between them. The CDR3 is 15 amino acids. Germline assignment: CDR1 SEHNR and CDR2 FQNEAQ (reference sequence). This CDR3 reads CASSLAPGMNTEAFF. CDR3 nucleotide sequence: TGTGCCAGCAGCTTAGCTCCGGGGATGAACACTGAAGCTTTCTTT.

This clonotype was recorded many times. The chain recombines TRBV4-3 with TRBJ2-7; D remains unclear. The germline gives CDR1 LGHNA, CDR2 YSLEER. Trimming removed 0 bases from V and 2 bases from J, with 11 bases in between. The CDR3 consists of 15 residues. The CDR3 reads CASSQDNAGTYEQYF. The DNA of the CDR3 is TGCGCCAGCAGCCAAGATAACGCAGGCACCTACGAGCAGTACTTC.

The CDR3 loop reads CASSFSGTGSYGYTF. The CDR3 region has the DNA TGCGCCAGCAGCTTTTCCGGGACAGGGTCCTATGGCTACACCTTC. The rearrangement joins TRBV5-1 to TRBJ1-2, with TRBD1 matching over 9 bases. Looked up from germline, CDR1 is SGHRS and CDR2 is YFSETQ. The CDR3 runs 15 residues. After removal of 2 bases from V and 4 bases from J, the junction contained 6 bases not matched to a gene.

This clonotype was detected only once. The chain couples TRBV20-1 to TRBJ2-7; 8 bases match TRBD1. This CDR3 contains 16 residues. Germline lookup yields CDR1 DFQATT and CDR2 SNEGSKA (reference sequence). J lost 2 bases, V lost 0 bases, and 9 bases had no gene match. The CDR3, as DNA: TGCAGTGCTAGAGAGTACCAGGGGGCGCGCGCCTACGAGCAGTACTTC. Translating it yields CSAREYQGARAYEQYF.

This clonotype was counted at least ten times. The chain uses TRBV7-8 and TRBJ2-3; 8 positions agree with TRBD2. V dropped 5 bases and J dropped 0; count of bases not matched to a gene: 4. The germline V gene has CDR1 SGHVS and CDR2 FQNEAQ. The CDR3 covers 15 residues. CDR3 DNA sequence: TGTGCCAGCAGCCCACGGGAGGGGAGCACAGATACGCAGTATTTT. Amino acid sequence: CASSPREGSTDTQYF.

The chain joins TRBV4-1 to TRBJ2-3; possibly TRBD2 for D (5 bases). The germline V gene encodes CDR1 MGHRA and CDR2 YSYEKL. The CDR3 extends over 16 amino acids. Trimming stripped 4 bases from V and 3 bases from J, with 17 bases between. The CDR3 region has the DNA TGCGCCAGCAGCCCCCTCACCCGGGGTAAGACAGATACGCAGTATTTT. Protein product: CASSPLTRGKTDTQYF.

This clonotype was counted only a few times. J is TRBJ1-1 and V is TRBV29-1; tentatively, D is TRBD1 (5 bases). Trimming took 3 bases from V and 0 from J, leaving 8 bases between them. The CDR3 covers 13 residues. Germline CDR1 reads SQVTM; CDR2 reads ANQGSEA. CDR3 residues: CSVEGRLNTEAFF. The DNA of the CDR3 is TGCAGCGTTGAGGGACGGTTGAACACTGAAGCTTTCTTT.

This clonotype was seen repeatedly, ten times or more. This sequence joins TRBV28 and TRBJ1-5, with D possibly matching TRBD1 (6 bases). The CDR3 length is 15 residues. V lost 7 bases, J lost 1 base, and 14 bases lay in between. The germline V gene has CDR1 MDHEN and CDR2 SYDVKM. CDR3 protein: CASTLPGGSNQPQHF. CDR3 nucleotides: TGTGCCAGCACCTTACCCGGGGGCAGCAATCAGCCCCAGCATTTT.